Reported below is one T cell receptor beta chain. This clone was seen only a few times. Its antigen is currently not known. Base qualities are not provided; no much larger clone lies one nucleotide away. In total, 630 or so healthy bone marrow donors made up the cohort. At the time of sampling, all cohort members were nominally healthy, though unrecorded immune exposures were likely present. The donor tested CMV seronegative and was one of the 352 seronegative cohort members. Each donor provided a peripheral blood sample, and peripheral blood mononuclear cells were used for TCR beta sequencing. The Qiagen DNeasy Blood Extraction Kit was used to extract genomic DNA from the blood cell samples. Library prep was done by the immunoSEQ multiplex PCR assay. A mixture of 60 forward primers for TCR Vbeta segments and 13 reverse primers for TCR Jbeta segments was used in the multiplex PCR. The CDR3 region of rearranged TCR beta genes was amplified from genomic DNA by a multiplex PCR assay. The amplified TCR beta libraries were sequenced on the Illumina HiSeq System as 87-base-pair reads. In the source study's methods: In a later analysis, roughly 80 million unique TCR beta chains were counted across the approximately 640 repertoires, and approximately 11 million of these chains were shared by at least two donors. A nearest-neighbor algorithm error-corrected the raw reads and collapsed the reads into unique sequences, merging closely related sequences to remove PCR and sequencing errors. Alignment of CDR3 sequences to IMGT reference sequences was used to assign V, D and J gene segments. Each retained sequence needed at least a six-nucleotide match to both a V gene segment and a J gene segment. A rearrangement was called productive if the CDR3 had no stop codons and remained in frame with V and J, and every other rearrangement was called non-productive. Following IMGT convention, CDR3 was defined as the stretch from the second conserved V-encoded cysteine to the conserved J-encoded phenylalanine. The earlier analysis of a few hundred of the donors excluded any sequence lacking an unambiguous match to a single V gene segment. An earlier analysis of 450 to 650 of the donors called V segments functional above 56.7% productive rearrangements and segregating when the between-donor standard deviation exceeded 5%. A statistical classification framework was built for diagnosing cytomegalovirus status from the catalog of TCR beta chain sequences. In a later analysis, TCR nucleotide sequences were compared against IMGT/GENE-DB human TR gene sequences so that V and J genes could be assigned. In a later analysis, CDR3 sequences and most-parsimonious VDJ recombination scenarios were assigned using the TCRdist pipeline. In a later analysis, every TCR beta chain was defined by the combination of its CDR3 amino acid sequence and its V-gene family, and reads without a unique V-gene family were dropped. As a way to deal with suspected cross-contamination and a sequencing artifact, a later analysis dropped approximately 570 nucleotide sequences that were highly shared and had low generation probability. A later analysis calculated a clonal expansion index for each public chain from normalized within-repertoire ranks of inferred template counts. Generation probabilities in a later analysis came from a VDJ recombination model fitted to out-of-frame rearrangements, and those results were checked against IGoR. In a later analysis, TCR-TCR, TCR-HLA and TCR-CMV co-occurrence was scored with hypergeometric tests, and a repertoire-size bias correction was applied to TCR pairs. To estimate false discovery rates, a later analysis permuted the HLA or CMV assignments 20 times. A later analysis grouped co-occurring TCRs with DBSCAN, adding TCRdist sequence similarity when clustering within HLA-allele-positive subsets. Co-occurrence clustering excluded repertoires with fewer than 30,000 or more than 120,000 public chains, plus five with anomalous nucleotide sharing. Here the immuneACCESS table is served through TCRdb, limited to in-frame sequences with V and J called. Missing clones are a known gap in these copies; in checked studies unresolved V genes cover under half, and the rest lacks a known reason. The DNA was the basis for D and trimming; V, J and clone size are from that table. The sample has roughly 120,000 clones on record, 80% to 85% of them singletons. Around 0.99% of the sample is in the top ten clones.

The sample originates from a study of cytomegalovirus exposure and HLA in healthy donors (dated by TCRdb to between 2016 and 2019). General notes on the study: In an earlier analysis of 587 of the donors, around 300 Gb of sequence data and 90 million to 120 million unique TCR beta sequences from 180 million or so T cells were reported. Class I and class II HLA loci were covered by the typing at four-digit resolution. The T cell repertoires of several hundred subjects were profiled by immunosequencing and related to cytomegalovirus serostatus. In the later analysis, no new phenotypic data were used to find candidate immune exposures; instead, reliance was placed on TCR beta sequences and their occurrence across donors. A later analysis re-analyzed previously published TCR beta repertoires from several hundred donors and added high-resolution HLA genotyping to study TCR occurrence patterns. On average, 235,054 unique TCR beta nucleotide sequences were sequenced per donor among 300 to 500 genotyped donors of the cohort, with roughly 18% of those sequences being non-productive. To decide whether each TCR beta V gene segment behaved as functional or pseudogenic, an earlier analysis of fewer than 750 of the donors relied on high-throughput TCR beta sequencing. The study aimed to test whether cataloging public T cell receptors could reveal signatures of past pathogen exposure. A separate validation cohort of approximately 130 different subjects was used in addition to the approximately 640-subject first cohort. Alongside the repertoire data, information on donor age, sex, ethnicity and CMV serostatus was compiled. Roughly 5 DR-DQ haplotypes were handled as single units for association and clustering, since linkage in the cohort was strong. Of the roughly 400 genotyped donors, 75% to 85% were placed in the genetic ancestry cluster associated with self-reported Caucasian donors. Every repertoire in the discovery cohort had been generated on one and the same sequencing platform. The number of typed donors differed by locus: roughly 629-640 for A, B, C, DRB1 and DQB1; 500 to 550 for DQA1; 606 for DPA1; and roughly 490 for DPB1. To predict cytomegalovirus infection status, the study brought together high-throughput TCR immunosequencing, statistical association of individual TCRs with disease status, and machine learning. A later genetic analysis used genome-wide SNP genotypes for about 60% of the 666 donors, treating that subset as a discovery cohort. Roughly 300 gigabases of sequencing data and approximately 85 million unique TCR sequences were included in an early release covering about 700 HLA-typed donors. Beyond this particular receptor, the publication reports: At a false discovery rate of 0.05, a later analysis linked 15,000 to 20,000 TCR beta sequences to specific HLA alleles. The authors suggested that the approach could potentially be extended to other disease states and immunological phenotypes. Most TCR sequences were observed very rarely across donors, whereas some public TCRs were present in many individuals. In a later genetic analysis, fewer N-insertions in productive TCRs were reported among donors in an Asian-associated ancestry cluster than the roughly 640-donor mean. According to a later analysis, parvovirus B19, influenza, CMV and Epstein-Barr virus appeared linked to several top co-occurrence clusters. A cluster of highly shared sequence variants was judged likely to represent a technical artifact of the sequencing pipeline. Because counts were too low, roughly 17 rarely observed V segments, including chromosome 9 orphons, were left out of the earlier analysis of some 640 of the donors. Immune exposure information for the cohort was limited to CMV serostatus. The study gave a list of about 150 TCR beta chains associated with cytomegalovirus. Broadly in line with IMGT annotations, most TCR beta V segments showed up in productive rearrangements about 87% or about 30% of the time in an earlier analysis of 450 to 750 of the donors. Assigning TCR associations to individual alleles was difficult when HLA alleles, especially DR and DQ, strongly co-occurred. According to a later analysis, most CMV-associated TCR beta chains appeared to be HLA-restricted, and the HLA associations seemed to be driven largely by CMV exposure. A further reported finding was that TCR beta sequences accurately predicted the HLA-A and HLA-B alleles for most subjects in the first cohort. In a later analysis, HLA-associated TCR beta chains were found to be more clonally expanded and to have lower generation probabilities than equally common non-associated chains. Roughly uniform sequencing depth across donors was assumed in presence/absence analyses, although this assumption may not hold. Linkage disequilibrium might explain the correlated functional status among segregating V segments, but an unknown experimental factor could not be ruled out. In both the original and validation cohorts, the classifier was reported to diagnose cytomegalovirus status with high specificity and sensitivity. An association between a missense DCLRE1C variant and V-gene and J-gene trimming of TCR beta chains was found in a later genetic analysis and replicated in an independent cohort. The cohort was sequenced for TCR beta chains only, and without alpha or paired-chain data the features that could be detected were limited. A few of the identified cytomegalovirus-associated TCR beta chains were confirmed in vitro to be specific for cytomegalovirus antigens. A later analysis found that TCR association rates varied across HLA loci, with DRB1 alleles showing the most associated TCRs and HLA-C alleles the fewest. Because HLA typing was missing for some donors at each locus, association tests included only the typed subset.

This receptor was identified in a woman under 40 in good health and CMV-seronegative. The sequenced sample was PBMCs.

The nucleotide sequence reads as follows: TGTGCCAGCAATTGGCAGGGGGGCACCGGGGAGCTGTTTTTT. Its protein is CASNWQGGTGELFF. In this chain, TRBV2 is recombined with TRBJ2-2; matching of 7 bases hints at TRBD1 as the D gene. V is shortened by 7 bases, J by 4 bases, and the region joining them spans 13 bases. The cysteine opens and the phenylalanine closes a CDR3 of 14 amino acids. Just the 42-base CDR3 DNA is kept, in frame starting at base 1. CDR1 and CDR2 are read off the germline V gene as SNHLY and FYNNEI.